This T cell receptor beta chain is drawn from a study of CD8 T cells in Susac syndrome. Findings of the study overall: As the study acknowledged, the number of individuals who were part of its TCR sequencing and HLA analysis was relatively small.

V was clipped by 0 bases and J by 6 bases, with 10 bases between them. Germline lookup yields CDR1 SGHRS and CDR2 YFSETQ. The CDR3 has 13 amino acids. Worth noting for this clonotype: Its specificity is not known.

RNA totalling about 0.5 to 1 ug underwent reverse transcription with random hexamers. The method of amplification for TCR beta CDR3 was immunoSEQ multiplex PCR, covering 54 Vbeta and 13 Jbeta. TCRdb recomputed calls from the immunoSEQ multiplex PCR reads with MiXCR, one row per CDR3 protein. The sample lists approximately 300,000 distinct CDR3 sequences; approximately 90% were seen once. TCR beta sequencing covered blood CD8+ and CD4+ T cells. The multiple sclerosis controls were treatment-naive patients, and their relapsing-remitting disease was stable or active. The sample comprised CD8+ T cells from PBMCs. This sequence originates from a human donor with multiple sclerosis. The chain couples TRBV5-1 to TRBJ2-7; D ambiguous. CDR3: CASSLAQVTEQYF. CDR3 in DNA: TGCGCCAGCAGCTTGGCGCAGGTCACCGAGCAGTACTTC.